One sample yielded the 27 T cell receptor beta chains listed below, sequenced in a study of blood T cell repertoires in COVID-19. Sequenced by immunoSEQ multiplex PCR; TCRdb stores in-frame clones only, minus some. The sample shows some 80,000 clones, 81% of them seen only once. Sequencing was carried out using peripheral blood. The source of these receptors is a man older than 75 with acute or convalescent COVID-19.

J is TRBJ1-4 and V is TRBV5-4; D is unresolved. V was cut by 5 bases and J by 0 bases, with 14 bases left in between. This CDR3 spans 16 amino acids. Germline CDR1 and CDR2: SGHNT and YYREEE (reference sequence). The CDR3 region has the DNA TGTGCCAGCAGTTCTACTCTAGTTGCAACTAATGAAAAACTGTTTTTT. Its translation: CASSSTLVATNEKLFF.

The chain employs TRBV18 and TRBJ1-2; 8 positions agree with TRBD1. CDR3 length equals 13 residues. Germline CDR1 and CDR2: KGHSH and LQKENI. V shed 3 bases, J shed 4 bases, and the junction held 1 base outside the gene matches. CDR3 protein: CASSPTGGYGYTF. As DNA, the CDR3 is TGTGCCAGCTCACCCACAGGGGGCTATGGCTACACCTTC. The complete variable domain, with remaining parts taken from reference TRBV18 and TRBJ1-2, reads NAGVMQNPRHLVRRRGQEARLRCSPMKGHSHVYWYRQLPEEGLKFMVYLQKENIIDESGMPKERFSAEFPKEGPSILRIQQVVRGDSAAYFCASSPTGGYGYTFGSGTRLTVV.

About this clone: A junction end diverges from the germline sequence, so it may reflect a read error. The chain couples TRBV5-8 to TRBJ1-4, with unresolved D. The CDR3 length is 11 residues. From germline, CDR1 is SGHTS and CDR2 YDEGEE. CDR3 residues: CASRRPQNLFF. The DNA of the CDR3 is TGTGCCAGCAGACGCCCACAAAACCTGTTTTTT.

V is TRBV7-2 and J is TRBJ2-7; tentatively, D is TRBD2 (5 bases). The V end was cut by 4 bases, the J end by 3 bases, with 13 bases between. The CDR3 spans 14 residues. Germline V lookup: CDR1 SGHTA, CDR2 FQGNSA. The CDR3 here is CASSYSGVNYEQYF. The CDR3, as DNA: TGTGCCAGCAGCTACAGCGGAGTTAACTACGAGCAGTACTTC.

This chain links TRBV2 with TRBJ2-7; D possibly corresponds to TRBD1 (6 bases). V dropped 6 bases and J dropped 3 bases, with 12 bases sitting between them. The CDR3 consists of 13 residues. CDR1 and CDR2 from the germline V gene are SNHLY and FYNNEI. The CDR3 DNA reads TGTGCCAGCAGCGCCGGACAGTACTACGAGCAGTACTTC. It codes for CASSAGQYYEQYF.

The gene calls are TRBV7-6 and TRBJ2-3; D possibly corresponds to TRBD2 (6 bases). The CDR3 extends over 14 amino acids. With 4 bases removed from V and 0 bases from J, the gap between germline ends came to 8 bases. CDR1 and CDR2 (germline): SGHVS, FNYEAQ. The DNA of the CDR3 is TGTGCCAGCAGCTCAAGCGGGAGCACAGATACGCAGTATTTT. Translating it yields CASSSSGSTDTQYF.

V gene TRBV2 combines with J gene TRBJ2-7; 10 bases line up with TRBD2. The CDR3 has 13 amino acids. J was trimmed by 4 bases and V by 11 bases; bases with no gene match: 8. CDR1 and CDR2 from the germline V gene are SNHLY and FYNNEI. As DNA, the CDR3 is TGTGCCGGACAAGGACTAGCGGCTTACGAGCAGTACTTC. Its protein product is CAGQGLAAYEQYF.

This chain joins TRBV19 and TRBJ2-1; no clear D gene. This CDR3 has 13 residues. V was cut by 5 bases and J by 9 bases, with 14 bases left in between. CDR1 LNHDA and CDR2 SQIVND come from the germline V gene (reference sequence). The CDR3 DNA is TGTGCCAGTAGTGGTAGTATAGCTCGTGAGCAGTTCTTC. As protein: CASSGSIAREQFF.

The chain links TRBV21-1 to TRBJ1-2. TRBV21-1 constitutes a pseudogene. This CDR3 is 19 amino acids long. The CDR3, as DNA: TGTGCCAGCAGCACCGAACCCCAGGGAGGGCAGCGAAATAACTATGGCTACACCTTC. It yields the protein CASSTEPQGGQRNNYGYTF.

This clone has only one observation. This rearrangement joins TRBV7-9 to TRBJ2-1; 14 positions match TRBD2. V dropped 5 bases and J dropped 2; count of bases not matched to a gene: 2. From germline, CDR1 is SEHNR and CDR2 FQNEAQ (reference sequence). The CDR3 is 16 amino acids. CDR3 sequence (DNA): TGTGCCAGCAGCGGGACTAGCGGGAGTACCTACAATGAGCAGTTCTTC. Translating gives CASSGTSGSTYNEQFF.

CDR3 sequence reads: CASSIGGPSGRKYNEQFF. The CDR3 bases are TGTGCCAGTAGTATAGGGGGGCCTAGCGGGAGAAAATACAATGAGCAGTTCTTC. The rearrangement links TRBV19 to TRBJ2-1, with 10 positions matching TRBD2. In germline, CDR1 is LNHDA, CDR2 SQIVND (reference sequence). Trimming removed 1 base from V and 4 bases from J; junction bases left unmatched: 10. The CDR3 length is 18 residues.

The CDR3 here is CASSLERTGFVGYTF. CDR3 nucleotide sequence: TGTGCCAGCAGCTTAGAGAGGACAGGGTTTGTTGGCTACACCTTC. The chain links TRBV11-2 to TRBJ1-2, with TRBD1 identical over 8 bases. Germline CDR1 and CDR2: SGHAT and FQNNGV. Trimming took 0 bases from V and 7 from J; bases not matched to a gene: 7. This CDR3 region has 15 residues.

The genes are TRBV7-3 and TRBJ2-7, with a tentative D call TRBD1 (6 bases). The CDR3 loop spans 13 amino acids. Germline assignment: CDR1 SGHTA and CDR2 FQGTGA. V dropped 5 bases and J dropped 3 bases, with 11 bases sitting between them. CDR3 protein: CASSRDNLYEQYF. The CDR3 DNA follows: TGTGCCAGCAGCCGGGACAACCTCTACGAGCAGTACTTC.

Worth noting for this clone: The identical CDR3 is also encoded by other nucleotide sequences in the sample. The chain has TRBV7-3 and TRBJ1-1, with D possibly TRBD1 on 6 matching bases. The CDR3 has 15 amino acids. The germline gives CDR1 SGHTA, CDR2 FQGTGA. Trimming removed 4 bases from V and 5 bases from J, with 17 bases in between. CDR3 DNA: TGTGCCAGCAGCTCATACAGGGTGCGAGGTACTGAAGCTTTCTTT. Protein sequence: CASSSYRVRGTEAFF.

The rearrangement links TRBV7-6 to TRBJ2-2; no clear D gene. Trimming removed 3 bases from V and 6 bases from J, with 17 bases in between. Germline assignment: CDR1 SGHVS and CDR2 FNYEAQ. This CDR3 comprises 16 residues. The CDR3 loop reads CASSFSRLEFAGELFF. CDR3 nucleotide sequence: TGTGCCAGCAGCTTTAGTAGGCTAGAATTCGCCGGGGAGCTGTTTTTT.

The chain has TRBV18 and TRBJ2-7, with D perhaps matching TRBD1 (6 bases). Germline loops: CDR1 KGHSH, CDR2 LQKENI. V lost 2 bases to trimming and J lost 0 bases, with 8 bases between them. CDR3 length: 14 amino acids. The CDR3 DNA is TGTGCCAGCTCACCAGGGACAAGCTCCTACGAGCAGTACTTC. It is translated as CASSPGTSSYEQYF. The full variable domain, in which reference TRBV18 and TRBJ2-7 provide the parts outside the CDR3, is NAGVMQNPRHLVRRRGQEARLRCSPMKGHSHVYWYRQLPEEGLKFMVYLQKENIIDESGMPKERFSAEFPKEGPSILRIQQVVRGDSAAYFCASSPGTSSYEQYFGPGTRLTVT.

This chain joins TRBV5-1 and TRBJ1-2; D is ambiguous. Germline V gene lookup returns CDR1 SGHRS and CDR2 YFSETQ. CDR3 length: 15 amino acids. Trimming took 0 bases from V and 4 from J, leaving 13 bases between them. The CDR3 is CASSLDLRGSYGYTF. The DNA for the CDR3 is TGCGCCAGCAGCTTGGATCTACGGGGATCCTATGGCTACACCTTC.

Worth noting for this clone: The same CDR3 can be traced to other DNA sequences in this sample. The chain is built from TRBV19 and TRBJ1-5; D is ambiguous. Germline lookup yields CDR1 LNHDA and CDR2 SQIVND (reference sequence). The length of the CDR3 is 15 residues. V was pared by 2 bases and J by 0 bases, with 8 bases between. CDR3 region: CASSIIGDSNQPQHF. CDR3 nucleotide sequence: TGTGCCAGTAGTATAATCGGAGATAGCAATCAGCCCCAGCATTTT. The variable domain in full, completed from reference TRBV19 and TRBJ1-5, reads DGGITQSPKYLFRKEGQNVTLSCEQNLNHDAMYWYRQDPGQGLRLIYYSQIVNDFQKGDIAEGYSVSREKKESFPLTVTSAQKNPTAFYLCASSIIGDSNQPQHFGDGTRLSIL.

CDR3 amino acids: CASSLGSGYKNIQYF. DNA of the CDR3: TGCGCCAGCAGCTTGGGATCGGGATACAAAAACATTCAGTACTTC. The chain employs TRBV5-1 and TRBJ2-4; D may be TRBD2 (5 bases). The CDR3 runs to 15 residues. V dropped 0 bases and J dropped 3 bases, with 10 bases sitting between them. The germline CDR1 and CDR2 sequences are SGHRS and YFSETQ.

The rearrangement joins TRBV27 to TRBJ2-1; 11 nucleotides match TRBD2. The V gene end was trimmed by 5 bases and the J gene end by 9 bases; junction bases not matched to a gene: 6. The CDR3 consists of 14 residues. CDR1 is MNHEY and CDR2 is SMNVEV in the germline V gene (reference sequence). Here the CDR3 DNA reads TGTGCCAGCAGTCAAATGACTAGCGGGATTGAGCAGTTCTTC. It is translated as CASSQMTSGIEQFF.

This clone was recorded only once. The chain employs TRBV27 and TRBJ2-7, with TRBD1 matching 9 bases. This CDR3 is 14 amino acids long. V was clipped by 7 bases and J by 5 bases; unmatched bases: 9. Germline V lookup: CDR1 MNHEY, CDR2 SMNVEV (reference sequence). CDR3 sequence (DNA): TGTGCCAGCACTCAGCGGACAGGGGTCAACGAGCAGTACTTC. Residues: CASTQRTGVNEQYF.

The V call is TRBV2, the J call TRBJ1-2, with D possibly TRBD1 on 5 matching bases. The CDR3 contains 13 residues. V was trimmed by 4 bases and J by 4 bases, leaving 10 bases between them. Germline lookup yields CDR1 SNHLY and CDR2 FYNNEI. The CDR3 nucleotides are TGTGCCAGCAGTGCTGACAGTTTCTATGGCTACACCTTC. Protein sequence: CASSADSFYGYTF.

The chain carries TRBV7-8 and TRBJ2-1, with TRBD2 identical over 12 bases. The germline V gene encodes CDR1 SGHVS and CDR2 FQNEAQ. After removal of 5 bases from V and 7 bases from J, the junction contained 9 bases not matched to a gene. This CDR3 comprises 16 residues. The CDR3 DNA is TGTGCCAGCAGCATCTCAGCGACTAGCGGGAGAAATGAGCAGTTCTTC. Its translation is CASSISATSGRNEQFF.

The CDR3 DNA reads TGTGCCACCAGCAGGGCCGGGACAGGAGATGAAAAACTGTTTTTT. It is translated as CATSRAGTGDEKLFF. V is TRBV15 and J is TRBJ1-4; 8 bases line up with TRBD1. With 3 bases clipped from V and 6 bases from J, the junction kept 6 bases outside the gene matches. The CDR3 is made up of 15 amino acids. Germline V gives CDR1 LNHNV, CDR2 YYDKDF (reference sequence).

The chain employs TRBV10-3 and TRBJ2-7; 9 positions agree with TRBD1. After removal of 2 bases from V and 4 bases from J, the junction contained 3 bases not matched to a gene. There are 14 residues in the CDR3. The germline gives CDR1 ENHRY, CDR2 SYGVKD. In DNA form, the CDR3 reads TGTGCCATCAGTGAGGGACAGGGGAGATACGAGCAGTACTTC. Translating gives CAISEGQGRYEQYF.

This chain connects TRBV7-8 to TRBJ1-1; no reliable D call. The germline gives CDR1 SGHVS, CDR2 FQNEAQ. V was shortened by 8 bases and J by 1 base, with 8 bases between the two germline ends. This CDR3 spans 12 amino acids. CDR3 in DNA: TGTGCCAGCCAGGCGACGAACACTGAAGCTTTCTTT. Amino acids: CASQATNTEAFF.

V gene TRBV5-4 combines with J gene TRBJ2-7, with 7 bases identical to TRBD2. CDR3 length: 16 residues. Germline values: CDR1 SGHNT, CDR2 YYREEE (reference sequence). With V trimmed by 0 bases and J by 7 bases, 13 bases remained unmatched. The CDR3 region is CASSLAGGLLRREQYF. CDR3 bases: TGTGCCAGCAGCTTGGCGGGGGGACTACTACGTCGTGAGCAGTACTTC.